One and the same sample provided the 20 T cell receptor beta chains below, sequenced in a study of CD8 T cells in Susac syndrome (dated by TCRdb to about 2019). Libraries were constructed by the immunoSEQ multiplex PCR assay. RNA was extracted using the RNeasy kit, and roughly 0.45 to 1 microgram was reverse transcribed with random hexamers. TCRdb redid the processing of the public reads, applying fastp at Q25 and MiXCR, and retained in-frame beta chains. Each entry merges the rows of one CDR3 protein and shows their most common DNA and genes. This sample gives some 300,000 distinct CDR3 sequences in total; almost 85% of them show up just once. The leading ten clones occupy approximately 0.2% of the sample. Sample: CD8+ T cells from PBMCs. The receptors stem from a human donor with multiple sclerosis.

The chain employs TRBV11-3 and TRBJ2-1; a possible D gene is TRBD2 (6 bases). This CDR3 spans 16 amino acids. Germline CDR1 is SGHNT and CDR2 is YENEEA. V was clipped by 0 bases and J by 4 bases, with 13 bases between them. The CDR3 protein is CASSLEGASVYNEQFF. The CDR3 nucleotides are TGTGCCAGCAGCTTAGAGGGAGCTAGCGTGTACAATGAGCAGTTCTTC.

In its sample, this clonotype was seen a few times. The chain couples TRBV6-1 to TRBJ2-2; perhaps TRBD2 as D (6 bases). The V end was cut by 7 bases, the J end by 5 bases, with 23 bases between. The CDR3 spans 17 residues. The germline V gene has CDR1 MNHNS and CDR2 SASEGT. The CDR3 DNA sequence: TGTGCCAGCATTCAGGACAAGTCTCAGGGAGGTACCGGGGAGCTGTTTTTT. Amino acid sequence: CASIQDKSQGGTGELFF.

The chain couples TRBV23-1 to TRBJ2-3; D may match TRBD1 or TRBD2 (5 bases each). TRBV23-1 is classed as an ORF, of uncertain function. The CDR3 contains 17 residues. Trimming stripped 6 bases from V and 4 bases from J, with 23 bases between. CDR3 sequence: CASREQESPMGADTQYF. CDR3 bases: TGCGCCAGCAGAGAACAGGAAAGTCCAATGGGGGCAGATACGCAGTATTTT.

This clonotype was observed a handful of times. CDR3 sequence: CASSFQAGVSEQFF. CDR3 in DNA: TGTGCCAGCAGTTTTCAAGCGGGAGTCAGTGAGCAGTTCTTC. The V call is TRBV28, the J call TRBJ2-1, with 8 bases identical to TRBD2. Germline lookup yields CDR1 MDHEN and CDR2 SYDVKM. V trimming: 3 bases; J trimming: 9 bases; junction bases outside the gene matches: 7. The CDR3 loop spans 14 amino acids.

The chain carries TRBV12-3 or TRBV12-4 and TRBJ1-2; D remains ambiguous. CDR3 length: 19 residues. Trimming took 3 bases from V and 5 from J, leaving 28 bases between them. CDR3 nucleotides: TGTGCCAGCAGTTTCGATGGGGTGGGCAGCCTTGCGTTGAGGTATGGCTACACCTTC. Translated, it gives CASSFDGVGSLALRYGYTF.

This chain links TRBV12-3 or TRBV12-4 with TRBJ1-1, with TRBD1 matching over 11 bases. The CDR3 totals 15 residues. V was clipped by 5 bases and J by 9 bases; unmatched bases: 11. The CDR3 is CASSLTDRGPTKAFF. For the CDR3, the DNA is TGTGCCAGCAGTCTGACGGACAGGGGGCCGACGAAAGCTTTCTTT.

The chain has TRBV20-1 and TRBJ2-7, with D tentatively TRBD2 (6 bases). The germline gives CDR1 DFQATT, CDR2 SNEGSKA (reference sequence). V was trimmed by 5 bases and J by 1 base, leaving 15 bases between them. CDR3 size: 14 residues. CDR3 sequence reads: CSADKGGTSYEQYF. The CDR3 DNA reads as TGCAGTGCTGATAAAGGCGGGACGTCCTACGAGCAGTACTTC.

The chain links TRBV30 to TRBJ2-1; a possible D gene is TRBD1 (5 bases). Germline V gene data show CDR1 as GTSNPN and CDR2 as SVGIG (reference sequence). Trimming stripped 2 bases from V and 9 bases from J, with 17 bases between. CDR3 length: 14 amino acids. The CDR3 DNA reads TGTGCCTGGAGTTTTGGACAAGGGATCCCTGAGCAGTTCTTC. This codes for CAWSFGQGIPEQFF.

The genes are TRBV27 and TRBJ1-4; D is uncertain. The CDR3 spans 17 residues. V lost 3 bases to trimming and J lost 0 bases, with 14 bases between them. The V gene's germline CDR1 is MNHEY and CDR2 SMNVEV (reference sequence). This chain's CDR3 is CASSFGPIPPTNEKLFF. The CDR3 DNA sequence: TGTGCCAGCAGTTTTGGGCCCATCCCTCCAACTAATGAAAAACTGTTTTTT.

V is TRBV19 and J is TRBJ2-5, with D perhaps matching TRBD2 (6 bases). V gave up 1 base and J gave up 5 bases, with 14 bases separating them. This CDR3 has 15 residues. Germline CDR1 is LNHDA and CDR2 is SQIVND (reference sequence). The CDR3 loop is CASSIGGTGSETQYF. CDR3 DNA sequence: TGTGCCAGTAGTATAGGGGGGACTGGTTCGGAGACCCAGTACTTC.

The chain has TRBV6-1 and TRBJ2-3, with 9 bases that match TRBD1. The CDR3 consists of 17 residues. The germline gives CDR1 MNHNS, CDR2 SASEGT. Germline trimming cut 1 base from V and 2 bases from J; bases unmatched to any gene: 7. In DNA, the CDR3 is TGTGCCAGCAGTGAAGGCCGGGACAGGGTATTCACAGATACGCAGTATTTT. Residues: CASSEGRDRVFTDTQYF.

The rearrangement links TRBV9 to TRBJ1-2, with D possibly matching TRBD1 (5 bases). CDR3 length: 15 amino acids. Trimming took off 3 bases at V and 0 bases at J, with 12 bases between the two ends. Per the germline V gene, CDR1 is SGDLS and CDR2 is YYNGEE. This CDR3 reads CASSATRGSNYGYTF. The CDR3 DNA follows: TGTGCCAGCAGCGCGACCCGGGGGTCTAACTATGGCTACACCTTC.

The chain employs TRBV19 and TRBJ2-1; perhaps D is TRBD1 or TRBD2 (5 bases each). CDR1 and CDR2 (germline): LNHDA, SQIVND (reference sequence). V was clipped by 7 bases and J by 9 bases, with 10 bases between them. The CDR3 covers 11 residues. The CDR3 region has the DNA TGTGCCAGTAAGGGACCCCTTGAGCAGTTCTTC. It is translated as CASKGPLEQFF.

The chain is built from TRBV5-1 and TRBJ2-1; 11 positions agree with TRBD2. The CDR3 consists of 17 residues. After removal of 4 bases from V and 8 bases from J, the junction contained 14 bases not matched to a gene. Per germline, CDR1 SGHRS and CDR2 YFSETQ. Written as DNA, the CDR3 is TGCGCCAGCAGCAGGGAGACTAGCGGGACGTGGTCGCATGAGCAGTTCTTC. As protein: CASSRETSGTWSHEQFF.

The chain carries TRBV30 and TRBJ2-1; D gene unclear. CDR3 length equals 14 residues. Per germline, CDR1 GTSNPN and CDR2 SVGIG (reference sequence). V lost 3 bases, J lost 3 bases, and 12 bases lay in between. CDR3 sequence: CAWSDSISYNEQFF. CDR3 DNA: TGTGCCTGGAGCGACTCGATAAGCTACAATGAGCAGTTCTTC.

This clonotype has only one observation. The CDR3 loop reads CASSASGRSYEQYF. The CDR3 region has the DNA TGTGCCAGCAGCGCCAGTGGAAGATCCTACGAGCAGTACTTC. The chain combines TRBV7-6 with TRBJ2-7; D ambiguous. Germline V CDR1 and CDR2: SGHVS, FNYEAQ. This CDR3 is 14 amino acids long. The V end lost 5 bases, the J end lost 1 base, and 12 bases lay between the germline ends.

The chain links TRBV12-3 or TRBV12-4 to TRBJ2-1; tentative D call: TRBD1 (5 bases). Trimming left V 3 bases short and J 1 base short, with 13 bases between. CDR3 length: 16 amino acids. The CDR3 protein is CASSLAGIGSYNEQFF. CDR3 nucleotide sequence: TGTGCCAGCAGTTTGGCAGGGATCGGATCCTACAATGAGCAGTTCTTC.

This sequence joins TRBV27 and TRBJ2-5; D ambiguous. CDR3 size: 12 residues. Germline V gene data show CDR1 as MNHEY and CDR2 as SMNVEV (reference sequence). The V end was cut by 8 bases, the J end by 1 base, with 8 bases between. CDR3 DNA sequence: TGTGCCAGCGAAGACTCCCAAGAGACCCAGTACTTC. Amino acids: CASEDSQETQYF.

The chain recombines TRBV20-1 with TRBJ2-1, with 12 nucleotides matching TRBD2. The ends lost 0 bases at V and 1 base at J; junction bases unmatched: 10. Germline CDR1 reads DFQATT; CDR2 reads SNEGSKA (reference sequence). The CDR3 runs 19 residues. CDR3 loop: CSARELKTSGSYSYNEQFF. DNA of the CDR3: TGCAGTGCTAGAGAGCTAAAGACTAGCGGGAGCTATTCCTACAATGAGCAGTTCTTC.

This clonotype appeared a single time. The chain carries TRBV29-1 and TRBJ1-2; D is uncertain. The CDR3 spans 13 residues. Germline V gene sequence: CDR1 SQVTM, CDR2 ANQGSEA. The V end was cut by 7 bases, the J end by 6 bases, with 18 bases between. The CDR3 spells CSALGQAVDGYTF. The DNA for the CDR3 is TGCAGCGCCCTTGGTCAGGCAGTGGATGGCTACACCTTC. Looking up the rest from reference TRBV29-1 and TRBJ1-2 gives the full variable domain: SAVISQKPSRDICQRGTSLTIQCQVDSQVTMMFWYRQQPGQSLTLIATANQGSEATYESGFVIDKFPISRPNLTFSTLTVSNMSPEDSSIYLCSALGQAVDGYTFGSGTRLTVV.